These T cell receptor beta chains were read from a single sample in a study of identical twins' blood T cells. In TCRdb, the 5' RACE reads were re-called with MiXCR into one record per CDR3 protein. The sample holds 350,000 to 400,000 distinct CDR3 sequences, about 28% seen once. Sequencing was performed on PBMCs. The receptors come from a woman between 18 and 55 years old in good health. CDR3s include the opening cysteine and the closing phenylalanine or tryptophan. Fields, in order: D gene, J gene, V gene, clone size, CDR3 DNA, CDR3 protein. D genes are given only for firm matches. Clone size is given for some rows only: seen once, a few or many times, or a class if the clone is expanded.

NA	TRBJ2-3	TRBV5-1	NA	TGCACCAGCAGCCTCGGGGGGCAAGATACGCAGTATTTT	CTSSLGGQDTQYF
NA	TRBJ2-1	TRBV5-1	NA	TGCGCCAGCAGCTTGGGCCAGGGATCGGTAAATGAGCAGTTCTTC	CASSLGQGSVNEQFF
TRBD1	TRBJ1-3	TRBV2	few	TGTGCCAGCAGCCCACAGGGGAGAGCTGGAAACACCATATATTTT	CASSPQGRAGNTIYF
TRBD2	TRBJ2-1	TRBV29-1	many	TGCAGCATTCGGCGGGGGAGCGGCTCCTACAATGAGCAGTTCTTC	CSIRRGSGSYNEQFF
NA	TRBJ2-3	TRBV20-1	NA	TGCAGTGCTAGAGACTCGGTCTCAGATACGCAGTATTTT	CSARDSVSDTQYF
TRBD2	TRBJ2-7	TRBV20-1	many	TGCAGTGCTAGTCCACTAGCGGGAGGTTACGAGCAGTACTTC	CSASPLAGGYEQYF
NA	TRBJ1-2	TRBV5-1	few	TGCGCCAGCAGCTTGGACGGACCAACACCTATCCCCTATGGCTACACCTTC	CASSLDGPTPIPYGYTF
TRBD2	TRBJ2-2	TRBV20-1	NA	TGCAGTGCTATACGGTTAGCGGGAGTTAGAGGGGAGCTGTTTTTT	CSAIRLAGVRGELFF
NA	TRBJ1-1	TRBV7-9	few	TGTGCCAGCAGCTTTATGAAAGGCACAGGGCAGAACACTGAAGCTTTCTTT	CASSFMKGTGQNTEAFF
TRBD1	TRBJ2-1	TRBV11-3	few	TGTGCCAGCAGCGTAAGACAGGGCGACAATGAGCAGTTCTTC	CASSVRQGDNEQFF
NA	TRBJ2-7	TRBV20-1	few	TGCAGTGCTACCGGGGGACTCTTCTACGAGCAGTACTTC	CSATGGLFYEQYF
TRBD1	TRBJ1-1	TRBV12-3/TRBV12-4	many	TGTGCCAGCAGTGTGGTAACAGGGGGTAGAACTTTCTTT	CASSVVTGGRTFF
NA	TRBJ2-3	TRBV14	NA	TGTGCCGGCAGCCAAGACCTCTACACAGATACGCAGTATTTT	CAGSQDLYTDTQYF
NA	TRBJ1-1	TRBV5-1	NA	TGCGCCAGCAGCTTGGCACACCCCGACGCTGAAGCTTCCTTT	CASSLAHPDAEASF
NA	TRBJ2-2	TRBV2	few	TGTGCCAGCAGCCTACAGGGTTCGAGGGGCACCGGGGAGCTGTTTTTT	CASSLQGSRGTGELFF
TRBD1	TRBJ1-5	TRBV19	NA	TGTGCCAGTTCCTCAGACAGGGCAATCAATCAGCCCCAGCATTTT	CASSSDRAINQPQHF
NA	TRBJ1-6	TRBV28	few	TGTGCCAGCAGTTTTGGGACACTCTATAATTCACCCCTCCACTTT	CASSFGTLYNSPLHF
TRBD1	TRBJ1-1	TRBV7-9	few	TGTGCCAGCAGCTTAGTTGTTTTGCGACAGGGGTTCACTGAAGCTTTCTTT	CASSLVVLRQGFTEAFF
TRBD2	TRBJ2-1	TRBV20-1	NA	TGCAGTGCTAGAGCTGGGACTAGCGGGTTTAATGAGCAGTTCTTC	CSARAGTSGFNEQFF
NA	TRBJ2-3	TRBV3-1	few	TGTGCCAGCAGCCAAGAAATAGGACGGGTGCAGTATTTT	CASSQEIGRVQYF
NA	TRBJ2-7	TRBV2	NA	TGTGCCAGCAATCCCGAGCCCTACGAGCAGTACTTC	CASNPEPYEQYF
NA	TRBJ1-2	TRBV9	NA	TGTGCCAGCAGCGGAGTCCTAGCTGATGGGGGCTATGGCTACACCTTC	CASSGVLADGGYGYTF
NA	TRBJ2-7	TRBV11-2	NA	TGTGCCAGCAGCTTTCGCACCTCCTACGAGCAGTACTTC	CASSFRTSYEQYF
TRBD2	TRBJ2-3	TRBV5-1	NA	TGCGCCAGCAGAGGTAGCGGGGGCCTCACAGATACGCAGTATTTT	CASRGSGGLTDTQYF
NA	TRBJ2-7	TRBV6-1	few	TGTGCCAGCAGTGACCGGGACCGCCTCTCCTACGAGCAGTACTTC	CASSDRDRLSYEQYF
NA	TRBJ1-1	TRBV18	NA	TGTGCCAGCTCACCACCGGGGTCGGCTGAAGCTTTCTTT	CASSPPGSAEAFF
NA	TRBJ1-2	TRBV6-2/TRBV6-3	NA	TGTGCCTCCAGCGCGGGTATGACTTCTGGCTACACCTTC	CASSAGMTSGYTF
NA	TRBJ2-7	TRBV6-2/TRBV6-3	NA	TGTGCCAGCCGTTTCGGGTTCTCCTACGAGCAGTACTTC	CASRFGFSYEQYF
NA	TRBJ2-5	TRBV20-1	few	TGCAGTGCTTCCAGGACTGGAGAGACCCAGTACTTC	CSASRTGETQYF
NA	TRBJ2-1	TRBV20-1	few	TGCAGTGCGGGCTATGCGGGGGCCATCAATGAGCAGTTCTTC	CSAGYAGAINEQFF
NA	TRBJ1-4	TRBV7-9	few	TGTGCCAGCAGCCAAGGTGGGGAAAAACTGTTTTTT	CASSQGGEKLFF
NA	TRBJ1-1	TRBV9	few	TGTGCCAGCAGCGGGGGGTCTAGAGGGAACACTGAAGCTTTCTTT	CASSGGSRGNTEAFF
TRBD1	TRBJ2-4	TRBV7-9	NA	TGTGCCAGCAGCTCGGGACAGGGGATTCTAGCTAAAAACATTCAGTACTTC	CASSSGQGILAKNIQYF
TRBD1	TRBJ1-4	TRBV6-6	NA	TGTGCCAGCAGTTACGTGGAGGGGGCAAGGGAAAAACTGTTTTTT	CASSYVEGAREKLFF
NA	TRBJ2-2	TRBV4-3	few	TGCGCCAGCAGCCAAGATCCTAGCATCATCGGGGAGCTGTTTTTT	CASSQDPSIIGELFF